This T cell receptor beta chain was sequenced for a study of beta chain features in type 1 diabetes. General observations from the study: Shorter TCRB CDR3s, moderately but significantly so, were found in Type 1 diabetes patients in all four CD4+ subsets.

Germline V gives CDR1 LGHNA, CDR2 YNFKEQ. This CDR3 comprises 14 residues. J was trimmed by 5 bases and V by 4 bases; bases with no gene match: 3. The table lists this clone with many counts. The antigen is not known. What was sequenced were expressed TCRB transcripts, since all of the isolated RNA had been reverse transcribed. Clones were sequenced by immunoSEQ multiplex PCR, and TCRdb holds only the in-frame ones, with some missing. The table has approximately 170,000 clones, about 7.9% seen once. The TCR was taken from a man aged 18 to 29 with type 1 diabetes. The sample comprised central memory CD4+ T cells from blood. The chain employs TRBV4-2 and TRBJ2-7; TRBD1 matches 12 bases. The chain's CDR3 is CASSLGQGANEQYF. DNA of the CDR3: TGTGCCAGCAGCCTGGGACAGGGGGCCAACGAGCAGTACTTC.